The entry that follows covers one T cell receptor (beta chain) sequence. The antigen remains undetermined. The entry originates in a study of blood T cells in healthy people across ages. General study results and limits: The study found more naive CD4+ cells and higher diversity in long-lived than aged donors.

The second PCR ran about 6 to 11 cycles with a sample-barcoded 5' primer and J-beta primers. TCRdb reprocessed the 5' RACE reads via MiXCR and lists one record per CDR3 protein. The table has 780,000 or so distinct CDR3 sequences, 20% to 25% seen once. The V gene end was trimmed by 4 bases and the J gene end by 8 bases; junction bases not matched to a gene: 9. The CDR3 has 15 amino acids. Germline CDR1 and CDR2: SGHRS and YFSETQ. Separately, the same data were catalogued under a study of T cells of mothers and their children. That publication notes: No clones detected were persistent microchimeric T cell clones.

Sequenced material: blood. The chain has TRBV5-1 and TRBJ1-2; 12 nucleotides align to TRBD1. The source is a boy between 10 and 17 years old in good health. CDR3 loop: CASSTGQGANGGYTF. DNA for the CDR3: TGCGCCAGCAGCACGGGACAGGGGGCGAATGGCGGCTACACCTTC.